The 11 T cell receptor beta chains in this list originate from one sample, sequenced in a study of cytomegalovirus exposure and HLA in healthy donors. PCR primers comprised 60 Vbeta and 13 Jbeta primers. Only in-frame clones appear in the TCRdb table, and some are missing; sequencing was by immunoSEQ multiplex PCR. Of roughly 180,000 clones in the sample, roughly 84% are singletons; the top ten hold about 0.26%. The sequencing input was PBMCs. The receptors originated from a boy younger than 18 in good health and CMV-seronegative.

This clone was seen a single time. V is TRBV19 and J is TRBJ1-1; tentative D call: TRBD1 (6 bases). The CDR3 is 13 amino acids. Trimming took off 7 bases at V and 1 base at J, with 10 bases between the two ends. Germline CDR1 is LNHDA and CDR2 is SQIVND (reference sequence). The CDR3 sequence is CASKRGKNTEAFF. The DNA for the CDR3 is TGTGCCAGTAAAAGGGGGAAGAACACTGAAGCTTTCTTT.

The chain is built from TRBV5-1 and TRBJ2-5, with TRBD1 matching over 10 bases. Germline CDR1 reads SGHRS; CDR2 reads YFSETQ. The CDR3 has 14 residues. V shed 6 bases, J shed 10 bases, and the junction held 12 bases outside the gene matches. CDR3 sequence (DNA): TGCGCCAGCAACGGACAGGGGGTCGTTGGGGACCAGTACTTC. Its translation: CASNGQGVVGDQYF.

This clone turned up a few times. The V gene is TRBV7-3, the J gene TRBJ1-3, with TRBD1 matching 8 bases. The germline gives CDR1 SGHTA, CDR2 FQGTGA. Trimming cost V 5 bases and J 8 bases; bases outside gene matches: 14. The CDR3 is made up of 16 amino acids. Here the CDR3 DNA reads TGTGCCAGCAGCCCTATGGACAGGGAAAAGTTGGACACCATATATTTT. It codes for CASSPMDREKLDTIYF.

This rearrangement joins TRBV30 to TRBJ1-1; D not certain. V shed 4 bases and J shed 2 bases, with 11 bases lying between them. Germline lookup yields CDR1 GTSNPN and CDR2 SVGIG (reference sequence). This CDR3 is 13 amino acids long. CDR3 amino acids: CAWTERVNTEAFF. Here the CDR3 DNA reads TGTGCCTGGACTGAACGGGTTAACACTGAAGCTTTCTTT.

Of note for this clone: The same CDR3 arises from other DNA sequences in this sample as well. The CDR3 protein is CASSAGGGNQPQHF. CDR3 DNA sequence: TGTGCCAGCAGCGCAGGGGGCGGCAATCAGCCCCAGCATTTT. The chain recombines TRBV9 with TRBJ1-5, with 8 bases identical to TRBD1. J lost 2 bases, V lost 3 bases, and 1 base had no gene match. This CDR3 has 14 amino acids. CDR1 and CDR2 (germline): SGDLS, YYNGEE.

This clone has only a few counts. V gene TRBV30 combines with J gene TRBJ2-3, with D possibly matching TRBD1 (5 bases). The CDR3 has 13 amino acids. Trimming removed 0 bases from V and 4 bases from J, with 8 bases in between. Germline V gene data show CDR1 as GTSNPN and CDR2 as SVGIG (reference sequence). The CDR3 DNA follows: TGTGCCTGGAGTGTAGGACACGCAGATACGCAGTATTTT. It codes for CAWSVGHADTQYF.

This clone came up a few times. This chain joins TRBV2 and TRBJ1-2; unclear D gene. The CDR3 covers 10 residues. V was clipped by 4 bases and J by 8 bases, with 5 bases between them. Germline CDR1 reads SNHLY; CDR2 reads FYNNEI. The chain's CDR3 is CASSGVGYTF. The CDR3 DNA is TGTGCCAGCAGTGGAGTAGGCTACACCTTC.

The V gene is TRBV6-5, the J gene TRBJ2-3, with 9 positions matching TRBD1. Per germline, CDR1 MNHEY and CDR2 SVGAGI. The CDR3 consists of 15 residues. The V segment lost 6 bases and the J segment 2 bases; nucleotides outside the gene matches: 6. CDR3 nucleotides: TGTGCCAGCAGCCCAGGGACAGGGCACACAGATACGCAGTATTTT. Its protein product is CASSPGTGHTDTQYF.

As concerns this clone: Other nucleotide sequences in the sample specify the same CDR3. The chain joins TRBV27 to TRBJ2-7, with 7 bases fitting TRBD1. CDR1 is MNHEY and CDR2 is SMNVEV in the germline V gene (reference sequence). V lost 6 bases, J lost 4 bases, and 15 bases stayed unmatched. The CDR3 has 16 amino acids. The CDR3 bases are TGTGCCAGCAGCCCCGCCCGGACAGGAGGCCCTTACGAGCAGTACTTC. Protein product: CASSPARTGGPYEQYF.

This rearrangement joins TRBV10-3 to TRBJ2-7; 10 bases align to TRBD2. V dropped 4 bases and J dropped 3; count of bases not matched to a gene: 3. The CDR3 covers 14 residues. Germline V gene sequence: CDR1 ENHRY, CDR2 SYGVKD. The CDR3 protein is CAISGTSGRYEQYF. DNA of the CDR3: TGTGCCATCAGTGGGACTAGCGGTCGCTACGAGCAGTACTTC.

The rearrangement links TRBV5-1 to TRBJ2-1; D possibly corresponds to TRBD2 (6 bases). V was trimmed by 4 bases and J by 2 bases, leaving 13 bases between them. This CDR3 is 15 amino acids long. Per germline, CDR1 SGHRS and CDR2 YFSETQ. In nucleotides, the CDR3 is TGCGCCAGCAGCCTCGATAGCGGCCCCTACAATGAGCAGTTCTTC. Protein: CASSLDSGPYNEQFF. Looking up the rest from reference TRBV5-1 and TRBJ2-1 gives the full variable domain: KAGVTQTPRYLIKTRGQQVTLSCSPISGHRSVSWYQQTPGQGLQFLFEYFSETQRNKGNFPGRFSGRQFSNSRSEMNVSTLELGDSALYLCASSLDSGPYNEQFFGPGTRLTVL.